This TCR beta chain came from a study of T cell repertoires in cytomegalovirus infection. For the study at large: Public signatures in TCR beta pointed to CMV infection and matching HLA type. General observations from the study: Across the ex vivo response, the dominant clonotypes were HLA-C-restricted CMV-specific TCR beta clonotypes. Totalled public TCR beta family frequency picked out people who carried CMV plus the relevant HLA.

V lost 1 base and J lost 5; bases outside the gene matches: 5. This CDR3 is built from 15 residues. Germline V gene sequence: CDR1 MGHRA, CDR2 YSYEKL. On this clonotype itself: As yet, its antigen is unknown.

In TCRdb, the reads were re-called with MiXCR into one record per CDR3 protein. The sample lists fewer than 950,000 distinct CDR3 sequences; about 31% were seen once. Sequencing used cultured CD8+ T cells from PBMCs, obtained from culture after CMV antigen stimulation. The sequence derives from a human donor in good health (CMV status not recorded). Some clones in this sample may be carry-over from other donors' samples. The V call is TRBV4-1, the J call TRBJ2-5, with 9 nucleotides matching TRBD1. For the CDR3, the DNA is TGCGCCAGCAGCCAAGTTCACAGGGGGCTTGAGACCCAGTACTTC. Its translation is CASSQVHRGLETQYF.